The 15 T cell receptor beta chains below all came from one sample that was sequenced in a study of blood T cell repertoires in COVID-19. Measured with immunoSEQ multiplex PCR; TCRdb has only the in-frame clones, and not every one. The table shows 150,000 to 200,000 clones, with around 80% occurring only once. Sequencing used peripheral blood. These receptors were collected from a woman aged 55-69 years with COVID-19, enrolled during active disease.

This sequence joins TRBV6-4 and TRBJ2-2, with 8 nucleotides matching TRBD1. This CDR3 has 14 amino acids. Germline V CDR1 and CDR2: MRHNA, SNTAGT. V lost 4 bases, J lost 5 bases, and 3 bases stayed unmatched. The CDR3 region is CASSVTGATGELFF. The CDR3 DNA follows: TGTGCCAGCAGTGTGACAGGGGCGACCGGGGAGCTGTTTTTT.

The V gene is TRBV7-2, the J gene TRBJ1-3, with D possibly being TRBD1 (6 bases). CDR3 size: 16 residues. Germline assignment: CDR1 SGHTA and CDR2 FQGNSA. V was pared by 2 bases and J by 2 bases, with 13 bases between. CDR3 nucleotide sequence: TGTGCCAGCAGCTTATTCGGGACATCTCCTGGAAACACCATATATTTT. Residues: CASSLFGTSPGNTIYF.

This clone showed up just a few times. CDR3 residues: CASSPLAGKWRYTF. The CDR3 DNA reads as TGTGCCAGCAGCCCCCTAGCGGGGAAATGGCGCTACACCTTC. The chain recombines TRBV7-9 with TRBJ1-2; D gene unclear. The germline gives CDR1 SEHNR, CDR2 FQNEAQ (reference sequence). V was trimmed by 5 bases and J by 9 bases, leaving 19 bases between them. The length of the CDR3 is 14 residues.

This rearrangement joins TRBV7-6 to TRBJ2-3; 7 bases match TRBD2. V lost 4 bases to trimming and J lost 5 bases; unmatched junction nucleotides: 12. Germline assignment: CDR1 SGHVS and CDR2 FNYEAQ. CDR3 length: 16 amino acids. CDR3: CASSSTAGKLGDTQYF. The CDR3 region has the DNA TGTGCCAGCAGCTCTACAGCGGGAAAACTGGGAGATACGCAGTATTTT.

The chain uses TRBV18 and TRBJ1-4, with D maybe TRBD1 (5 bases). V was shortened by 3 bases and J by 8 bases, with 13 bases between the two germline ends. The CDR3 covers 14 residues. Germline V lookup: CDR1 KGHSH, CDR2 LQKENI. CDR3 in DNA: TGTGCCAGCTCACCTACAGGTCGAACAGAAAAACTGTTTTTT. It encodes CASSPTGRTEKLFF.

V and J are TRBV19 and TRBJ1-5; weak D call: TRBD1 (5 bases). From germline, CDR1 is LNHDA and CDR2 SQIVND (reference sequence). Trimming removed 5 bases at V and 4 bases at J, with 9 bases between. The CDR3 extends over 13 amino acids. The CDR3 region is CASSDSLNQPQHF. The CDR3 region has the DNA TGTGCCAGTAGTGACAGCCTGAATCAGCCCCAGCATTTT.

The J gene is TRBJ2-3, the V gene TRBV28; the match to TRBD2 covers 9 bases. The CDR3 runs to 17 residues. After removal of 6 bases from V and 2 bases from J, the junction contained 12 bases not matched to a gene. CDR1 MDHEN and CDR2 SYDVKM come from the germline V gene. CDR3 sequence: CASRKRLAALPTDTQYF. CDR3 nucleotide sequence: TGTGCCAGCAGGAAAAGACTAGCGGCTCTACCCACAGATACGCAGTATTTT.

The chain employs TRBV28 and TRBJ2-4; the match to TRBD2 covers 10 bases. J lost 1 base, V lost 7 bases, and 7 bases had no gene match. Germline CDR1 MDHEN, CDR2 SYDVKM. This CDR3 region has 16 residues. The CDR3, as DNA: TGTGCCAGCACCCCTAGCGGGAGCGTCGCCAAAAACATTCAGTACTTC. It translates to CASTPSGSVAKNIQYF.

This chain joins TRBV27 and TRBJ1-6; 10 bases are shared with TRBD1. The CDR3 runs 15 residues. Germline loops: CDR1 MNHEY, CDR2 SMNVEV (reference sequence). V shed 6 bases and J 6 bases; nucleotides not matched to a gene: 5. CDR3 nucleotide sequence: TGTGCCAGCAGCCGACAGGGGGCCTTTAATTCACCCCTCCACTTT. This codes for CASSRQGAFNSPLHF.

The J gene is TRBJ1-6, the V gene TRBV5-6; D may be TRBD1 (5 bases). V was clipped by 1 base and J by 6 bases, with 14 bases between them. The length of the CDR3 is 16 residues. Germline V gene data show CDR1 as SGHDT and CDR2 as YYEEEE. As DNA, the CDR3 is TGTGCCAGCAGCTTGTTTAGGGGCTCTGGTAATTCACCCCTCCACTTT. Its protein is CASSLFRGSGNSPLHF.

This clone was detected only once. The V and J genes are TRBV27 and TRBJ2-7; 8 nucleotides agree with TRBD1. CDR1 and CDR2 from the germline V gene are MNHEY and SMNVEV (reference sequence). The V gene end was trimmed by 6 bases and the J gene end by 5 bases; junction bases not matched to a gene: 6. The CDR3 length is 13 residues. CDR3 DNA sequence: TGTGCCAGCAGGGACAGGGTTTCTAACGAGCAGTACGTC. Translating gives CASRDRVSNEQYV.

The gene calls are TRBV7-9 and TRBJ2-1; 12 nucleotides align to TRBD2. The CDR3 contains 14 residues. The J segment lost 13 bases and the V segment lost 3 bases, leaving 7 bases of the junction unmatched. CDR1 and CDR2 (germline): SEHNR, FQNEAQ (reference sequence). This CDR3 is CASSLSLAGGQQFF. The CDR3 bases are TGTGCCAGCAGCTTGTCCCTAGCGGGGGGGCAACAGTTCTTC. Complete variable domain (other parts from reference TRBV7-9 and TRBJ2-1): DTGVSQNPRHKITKRGQNVTFRCDPISEHNRLYWYRQTLGQGPEFLTYFQNEAQLEKSRLLSDRFSAERPKGSFSTLEIQRTEQGDSAMYLCASSLSLAGGQQFFGPGTRLTVL.

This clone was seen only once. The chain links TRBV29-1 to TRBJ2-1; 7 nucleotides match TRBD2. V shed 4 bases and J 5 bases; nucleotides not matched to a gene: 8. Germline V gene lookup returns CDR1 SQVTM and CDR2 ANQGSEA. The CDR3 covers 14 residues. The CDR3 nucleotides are TGCAGCGTTGTAGGCCTAGCGGTTAACAATGAGCAGTTCTTC. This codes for CSVVGLAVNNEQFF.

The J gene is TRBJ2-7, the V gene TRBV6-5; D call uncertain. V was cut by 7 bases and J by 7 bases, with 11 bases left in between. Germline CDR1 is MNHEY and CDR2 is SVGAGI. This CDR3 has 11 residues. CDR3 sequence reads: CASILTREQYV. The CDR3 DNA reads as TGTGCCAGCATCCTTACTCGAGAGCAGTACGTC.

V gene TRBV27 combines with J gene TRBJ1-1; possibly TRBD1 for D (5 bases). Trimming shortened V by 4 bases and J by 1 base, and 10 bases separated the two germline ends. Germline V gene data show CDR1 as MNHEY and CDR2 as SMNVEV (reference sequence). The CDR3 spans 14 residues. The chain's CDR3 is CASSSMQGNTEAFF. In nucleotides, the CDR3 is TGTGCCAGCAGTTCAATGCAGGGGAACACTGAAGCTTTCTTT.